This T cell receptor (beta chain) was sequenced during a study of blood T cell repertoires in COVID-19. Overall study context: Whether acute or convalescent, the COVID-19 samples came from the United States, Italy and Spain. Sample material is recorded as cDNA or gDNA derived from T cells, B-cell-depleted T cells, or PBMCs.

V gave up 6 bases and J gave up 7 bases, with 15 bases separating them. The germline CDR1 and CDR2 sequences are KGHSH and LQKENI. There are 13 residues in the CDR3. Clones were sequenced by immunoSEQ multiplex PCR, and TCRdb holds only the in-frame ones, with some missing. The sample carries roughly 250,000 clones, around 89% recorded once. The clonotype originates from a young man with acute or convalescent COVID-19. Sequenced sample: peripheral blood. The rearrangement joins TRBV18 to TRBJ1-1, with a possible D match to TRBD1 (5 bases). CDR3 protein: CASSPDSLIEAFF. For the CDR3, the DNA is TGTGCCAGCTCGCCAGACAGTCTCATTGAAGCTTTCTTT.